Listed below are T cell receptor beta chains from one sample, sequenced in a study of CD8 T cells in ankylosing spondylitis. TCRdb processed the 5' RACE reads anew with MiXCR; each CDR3 protein has one entry. Among about 800,000 distinct CDR3 sequences listed, about 12% were seen once. The sample was blood, either unsorted or a sorted T cell fraction (not recorded which). Receptors were obtained from a male donor with ankylosing spondylitis. The CDR3 runs from the conserved cysteine through the conserved F or W. A D gene is named only where the DNA matches it firmly.

J	V	D	length	CDR3
TRBJ1-4	TRBV4-1	TRBD1	15	CASSLEGTGEEKLFF
TRBJ2-2	TRBV7-2	.	16	CASSLVSHLSTGELFF
TRBJ2-3	TRBV12-3/TRBV12-4	.	15	CASSSPPAGTDTQYF
TRBJ1-3	TRBV12-3/TRBV12-4	.	14	CASSSRGSGNTIYF
TRBJ2-5	TRBV10-3	.	14	CATSVWDGKETQYF
TRBJ1-1	TRBV29-1	.	13	CSVAPMGNFEAFF
TRBJ2-2	TRBV10-3	TRBD1	15	CAISDWDRGTGELFF
TRBJ1-1	TRBV29-1	.	13	CSVALSGRAEAFF
TRBJ1-5	TRBV10-3	.	15	CAISESGRSNQPQHF
TRBJ2-5	TRBV6-2/TRBV6-3	.	12	CASSYSDSLRYF